This TCR beta chain was found in a study of T cells after yellow fever vaccination. Study-wide findings and caveats: There was a small share of clonotypes that showed up in both the CD4 and CD8 compartments. Booster sampling recovered most clones from primary vaccination (approximately 97% CD4, approximately 88% CD8). Although the secondary response was weaker, it peaked faster, at day 5 versus 15.

This clonotype was counted at least ten times. Its matching antigen is unknown. Per germline, CDR1 MNHEY and CDR2 SMNVEV (reference sequence). This CDR3 region has 14 residues. Trimming left V 4 bases short and J 6 bases short, with 13 bases between. Template-switching 5'RACE yielded the TCR cDNA; a universal primer site and UMIs were added in the process. A single record per CDR3 protein comes from TCRdb applying MiXCR to the 5' RACE reads. The sample carries about 150,000 distinct CDR3 sequences, approximately 6.2% recorded once. This receptor was obtained from a man aged 18 to 35 who received the YFV17D yellow fever vaccine. Sequenced material: CD4+ T cells sorted from PBMCs, taken on the day of the first yellow fever vaccination. The chain carries TRBV27 and TRBJ2-1, with a possible D match to TRBD1 (5 bases). The CDR3 protein is CASSSWPQGNEQFF. The CDR3 DNA is TGTGCCAGCAGTTCATGGCCGCAGGGCAATGAGCAGTTCTTC.